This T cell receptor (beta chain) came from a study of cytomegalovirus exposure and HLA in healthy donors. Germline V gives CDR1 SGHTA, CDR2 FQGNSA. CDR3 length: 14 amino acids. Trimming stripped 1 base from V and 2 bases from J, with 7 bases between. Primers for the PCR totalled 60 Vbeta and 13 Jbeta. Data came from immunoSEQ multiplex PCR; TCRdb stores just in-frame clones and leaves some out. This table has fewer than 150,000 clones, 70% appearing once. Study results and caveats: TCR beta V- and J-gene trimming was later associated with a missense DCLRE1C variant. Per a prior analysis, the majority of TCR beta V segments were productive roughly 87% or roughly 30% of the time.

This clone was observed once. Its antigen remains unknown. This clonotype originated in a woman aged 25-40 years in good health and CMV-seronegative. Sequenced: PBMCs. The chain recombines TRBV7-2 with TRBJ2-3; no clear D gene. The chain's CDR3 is CASSLGAVTDTQYF. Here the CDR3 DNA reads TGTGCCAGCAGCTTAGGGGCCGTCACAGATACGCAGTATTTT.